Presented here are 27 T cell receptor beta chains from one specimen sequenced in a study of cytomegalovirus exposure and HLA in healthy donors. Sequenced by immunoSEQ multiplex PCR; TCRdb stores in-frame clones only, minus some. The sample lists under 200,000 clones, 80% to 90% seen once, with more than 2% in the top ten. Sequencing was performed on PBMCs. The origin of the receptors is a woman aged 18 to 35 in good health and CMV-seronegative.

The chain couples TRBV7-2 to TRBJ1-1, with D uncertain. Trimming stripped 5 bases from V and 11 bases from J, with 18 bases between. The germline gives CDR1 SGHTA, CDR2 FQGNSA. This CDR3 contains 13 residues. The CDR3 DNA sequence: TGTGCCAGCAGCCCCACTGAATCACTGAACGCTTTCTTT. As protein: CASSPTESLNAFF. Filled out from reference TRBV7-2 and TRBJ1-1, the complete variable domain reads GAGVSQSPSNKVTEKGKDVELRCDPISGHTALYWYRQSLGQGLEFLIYFQGNSAPDKSGLPSDRFSAERTGGSVSTLTIQRTQQEDSAVYLCASSPTESLNAFFGQGTRLTVV.

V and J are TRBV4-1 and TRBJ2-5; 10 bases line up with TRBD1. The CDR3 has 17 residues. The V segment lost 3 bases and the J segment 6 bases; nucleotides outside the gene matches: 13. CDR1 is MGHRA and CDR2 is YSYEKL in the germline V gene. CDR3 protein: CASSQPGQGIYQKTQYF. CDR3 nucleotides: TGCGCCAGCAGCCAGCCGGGACAGGGGATATACCAGAAGACCCAGTACTTC.

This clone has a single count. The CDR3 is CASRDPGQGHYEQYF. The DNA of the CDR3 is TGTGCCAGCAGAGACCCGGGACAGGGCCACTACGAGCAGTACTTC. This chain links TRBV6-1 with TRBJ2-7, with 9 bases matching TRBD1. From germline, CDR1 is MNHNS and CDR2 SASEGT. With V trimmed by 6 bases and J by 3 bases, 9 bases remained unmatched. CDR3 length: 15 residues.

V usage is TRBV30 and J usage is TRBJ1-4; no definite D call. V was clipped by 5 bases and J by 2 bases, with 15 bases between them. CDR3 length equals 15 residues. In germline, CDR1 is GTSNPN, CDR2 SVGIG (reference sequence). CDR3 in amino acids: CAWSPGQATNEKLFF. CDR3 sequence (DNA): TGTGCCTGGTCTCCAGGCCAGGCGACTAATGAAAAACTGTTTTTT.

This chain's CDR3 is CASSGPGTGTTYEQYF. In nucleotides, the CDR3 is TGTGCCAGCAGCGGACCCGGGACAGGGACCACCTACGAGCAGTACTTC. This chain joins TRBV9 and TRBJ2-7, with TRBD1 matching over 9 bases. The CDR3 sequence is 16 residues long. Trimming at V came to 3 bases and at J to 2 bases, leaving 9 bases not matched to a gene. Germline CDR1 reads SGDLS; CDR2 reads YYNGEE.

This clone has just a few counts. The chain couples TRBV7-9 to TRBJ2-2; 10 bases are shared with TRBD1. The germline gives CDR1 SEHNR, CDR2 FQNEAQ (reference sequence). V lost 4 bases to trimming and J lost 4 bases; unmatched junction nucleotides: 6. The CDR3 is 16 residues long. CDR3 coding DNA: TGTGCCAGCAGCTCACCCGGACAGGGGGGCACCGGGGAGCTGTTTTTT. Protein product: CASSSPGQGGTGELFF.

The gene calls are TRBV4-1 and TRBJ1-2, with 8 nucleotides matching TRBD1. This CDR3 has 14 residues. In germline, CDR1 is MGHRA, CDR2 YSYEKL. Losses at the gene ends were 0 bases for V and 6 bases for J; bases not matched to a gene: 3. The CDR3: CASSQDPTGDGYTF. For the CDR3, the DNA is TGCGCCAGCAGCCAAGATCCGACAGGGGATGGCTACACCTTC.

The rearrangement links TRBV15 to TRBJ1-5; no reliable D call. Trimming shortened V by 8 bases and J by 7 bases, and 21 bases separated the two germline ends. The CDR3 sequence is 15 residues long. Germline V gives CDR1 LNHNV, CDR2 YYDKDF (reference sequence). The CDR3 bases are TGTGCCACCGAAGCCGGGGATGGGTCTGTGCAGCCCCAGCATTTT. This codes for CATEAGDGSVQPQHF.

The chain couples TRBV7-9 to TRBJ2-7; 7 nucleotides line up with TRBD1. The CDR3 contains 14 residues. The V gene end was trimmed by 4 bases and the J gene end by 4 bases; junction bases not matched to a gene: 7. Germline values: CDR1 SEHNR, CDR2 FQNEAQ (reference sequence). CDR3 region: CASSYRGSGYEQYF. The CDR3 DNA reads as TGTGCCAGCAGCTACAGGGGCTCGGGATACGAGCAGTACTTC.

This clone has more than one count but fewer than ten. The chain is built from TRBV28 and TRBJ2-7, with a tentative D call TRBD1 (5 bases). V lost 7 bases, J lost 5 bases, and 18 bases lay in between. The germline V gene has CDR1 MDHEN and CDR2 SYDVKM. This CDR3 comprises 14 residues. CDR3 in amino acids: CASTPRRVRHEQYF. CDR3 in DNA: TGTGCCAGCACACCGCGCAGGGTAAGACACGAGCAGTACTTC.

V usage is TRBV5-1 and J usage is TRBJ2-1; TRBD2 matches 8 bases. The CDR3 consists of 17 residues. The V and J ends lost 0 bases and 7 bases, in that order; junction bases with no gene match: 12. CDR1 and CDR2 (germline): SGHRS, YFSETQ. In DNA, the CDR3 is TGCGCCAGCAGCTTGGGACTCAGCCCCCGGGGGGGTAATGAGCAGTTCTTC. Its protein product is CASSLGLSPRGGNEQFF.

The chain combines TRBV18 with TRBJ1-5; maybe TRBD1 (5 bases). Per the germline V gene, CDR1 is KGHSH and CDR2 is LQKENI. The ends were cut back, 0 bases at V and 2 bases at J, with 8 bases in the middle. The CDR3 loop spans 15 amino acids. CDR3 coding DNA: TGTGCCAGCTCACCACCTTCAGGGCGCAATCAGCCCCAGCATTTT. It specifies CASSPPSGRNQPQHF.

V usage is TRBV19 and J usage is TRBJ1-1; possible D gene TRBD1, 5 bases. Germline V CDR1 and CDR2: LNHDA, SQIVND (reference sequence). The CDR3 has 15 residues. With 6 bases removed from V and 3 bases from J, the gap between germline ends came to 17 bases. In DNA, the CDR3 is TGTGCCAGTAGCCTTAGGGGTCCAATGGACACTGAAGCTTTCTTT. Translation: CASSLRGPMDTEAFF.

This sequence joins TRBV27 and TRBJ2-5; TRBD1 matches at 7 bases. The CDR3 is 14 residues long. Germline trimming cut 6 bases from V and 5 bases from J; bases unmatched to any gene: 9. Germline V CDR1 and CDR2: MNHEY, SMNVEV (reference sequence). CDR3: CASSIDRVGETQYF. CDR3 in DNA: TGTGCCAGCAGCATCGACAGGGTTGGGGAGACCCAGTACTTC.

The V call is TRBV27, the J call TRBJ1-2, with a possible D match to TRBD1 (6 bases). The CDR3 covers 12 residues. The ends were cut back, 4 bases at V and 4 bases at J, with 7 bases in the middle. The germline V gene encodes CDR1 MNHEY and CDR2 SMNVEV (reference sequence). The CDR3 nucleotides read TGTGCCAGCAGTTCGACAGGCTATGGCTACACCTTC. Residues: CASSSTGYGYTF.

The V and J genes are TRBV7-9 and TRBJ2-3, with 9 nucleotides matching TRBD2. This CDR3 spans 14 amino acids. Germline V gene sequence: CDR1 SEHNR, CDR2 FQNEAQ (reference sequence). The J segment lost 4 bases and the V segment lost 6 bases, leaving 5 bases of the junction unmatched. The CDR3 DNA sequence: TGTGCCAGCAGTAGCGGGAGTGTCCCAGATACGCAGTATTTT. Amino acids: CASSSGSVPDTQYF.

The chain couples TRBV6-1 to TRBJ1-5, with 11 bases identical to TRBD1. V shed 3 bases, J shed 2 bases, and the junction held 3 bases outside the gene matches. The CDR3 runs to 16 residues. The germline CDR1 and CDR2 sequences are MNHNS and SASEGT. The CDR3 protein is CASSDRDRGGNQPQHF. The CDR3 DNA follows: TGTGCCAGCAGTGACCGGGACAGGGGGGGCAATCAGCCCCAGCATTTT.

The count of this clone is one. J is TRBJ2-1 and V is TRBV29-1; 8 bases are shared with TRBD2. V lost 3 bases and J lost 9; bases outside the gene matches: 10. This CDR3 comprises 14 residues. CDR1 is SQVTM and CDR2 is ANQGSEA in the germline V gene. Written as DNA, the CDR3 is TGCAGCGTTGAGGGGCGGGGGGCCGAGGGTGAGCAGTTCTTC. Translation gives CSVEGRGAEGEQFF.

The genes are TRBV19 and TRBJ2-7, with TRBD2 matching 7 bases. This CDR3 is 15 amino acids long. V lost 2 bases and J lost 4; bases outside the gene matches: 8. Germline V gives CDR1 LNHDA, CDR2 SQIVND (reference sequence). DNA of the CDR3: TGTGCCAGTAGTATAAGCGGGACGGTGTTTTACGAGCAGTACTTC. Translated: CASSISGTVFYEQYF.

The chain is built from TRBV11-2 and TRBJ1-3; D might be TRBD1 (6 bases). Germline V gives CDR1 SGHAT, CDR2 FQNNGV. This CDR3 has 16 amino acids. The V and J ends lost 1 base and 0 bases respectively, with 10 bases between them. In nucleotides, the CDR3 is TGTGCCAGCAGCTTAGTAACAGGGAGCTCTGGAAACACCATATATTTT. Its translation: CASSLVTGSSGNTIYF.

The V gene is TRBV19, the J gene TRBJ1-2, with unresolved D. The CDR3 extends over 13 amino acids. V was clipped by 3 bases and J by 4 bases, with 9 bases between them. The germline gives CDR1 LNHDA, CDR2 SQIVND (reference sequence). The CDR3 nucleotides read TGTGCCAGTAGTATGGAGGGCACCTATGGCTACACCTTC. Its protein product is CASSMEGTYGYTF.

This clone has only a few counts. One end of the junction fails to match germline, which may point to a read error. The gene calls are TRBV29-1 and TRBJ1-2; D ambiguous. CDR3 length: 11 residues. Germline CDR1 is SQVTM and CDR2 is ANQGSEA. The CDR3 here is CSVPSGPSHDF. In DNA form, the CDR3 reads TGCAGCGTGCCGTCAGGCCCGTCACACGATTTC.

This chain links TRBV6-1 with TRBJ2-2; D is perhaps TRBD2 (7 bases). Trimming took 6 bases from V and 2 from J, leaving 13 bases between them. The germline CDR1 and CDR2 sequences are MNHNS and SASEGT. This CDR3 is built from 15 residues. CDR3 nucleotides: TGTGCCAGCAGGCGGGGGCAGGGAAACACCGGGGAGCTGTTTTTT. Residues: CASRRGQGNTGELFF.

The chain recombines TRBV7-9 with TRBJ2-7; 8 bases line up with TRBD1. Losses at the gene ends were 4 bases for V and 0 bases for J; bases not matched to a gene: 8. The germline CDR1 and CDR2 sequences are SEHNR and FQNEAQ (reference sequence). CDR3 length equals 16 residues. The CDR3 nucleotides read TGTGCCAGCAGCTCACCCTGGGACAGGTCCTCCTACGAGCAGTACTTC. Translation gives CASSSPWDRSSYEQYF. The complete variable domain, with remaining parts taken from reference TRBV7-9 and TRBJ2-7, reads DTGVSQNPRHKITKRGQNVTFRCDPISEHNRLYWYRQTLGQGPEFLTYFQNEAQLEKSRLLSDRFSAERPKGSFSTLEIQRTEQGDSAMYLCASSSPWDRSSYEQYFGPGTRLTVT.

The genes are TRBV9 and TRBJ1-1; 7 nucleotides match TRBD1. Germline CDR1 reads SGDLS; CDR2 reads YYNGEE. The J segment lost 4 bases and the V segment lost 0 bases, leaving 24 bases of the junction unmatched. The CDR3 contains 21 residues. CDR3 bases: TGTGCCAGCAGCGTAGTCGAGAGGACTATGAATAAAGACAGGGTTCGCACTGAAGCTTTCTTT. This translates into CASSVVERTMNKDRVRTEAFF.

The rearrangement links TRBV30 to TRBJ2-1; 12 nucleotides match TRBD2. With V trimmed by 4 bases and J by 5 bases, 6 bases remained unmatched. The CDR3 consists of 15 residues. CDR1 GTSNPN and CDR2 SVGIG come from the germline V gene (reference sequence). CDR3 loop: CAWTLGLAGHNEQFF. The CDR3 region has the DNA TGTGCCTGGACCCTAGGACTAGCGGGGCACAATGAGCAGTTCTTC.

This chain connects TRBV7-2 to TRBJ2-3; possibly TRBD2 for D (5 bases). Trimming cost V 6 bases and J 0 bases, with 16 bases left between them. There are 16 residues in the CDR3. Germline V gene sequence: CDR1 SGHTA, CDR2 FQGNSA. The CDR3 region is CASRATLVTSTDTQYF. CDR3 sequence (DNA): TGTGCCAGCAGGGCTACACTAGTAACTAGCACAGATACGCAGTATTTT.